The next 26 T cell receptor beta chains were all read from a single sample in a study of neurological immune-mediated disorders. TCRdb re-called the 5' RACE reads with MiXCR, one entry per CDR3 protein. This table has approximately 48,000 distinct CDR3 sequences, around 16% appearing once. The sequenced sample was PBMCs. Receptors were obtained from a man in his 60s in good health.

This clonotype was observed many times. The chain joins TRBV20-1 to TRBJ2-1; TRBD2 matches 10 bases. This CDR3 has 16 residues. V shed 3 bases, J shed 1 base, and the junction held 6 bases outside the gene matches. The germline CDR1 and CDR2 sequences are DFQATT and SNEGSKA (reference sequence). The CDR3 protein is CSASYLAGVSYNEQFF. The DNA of the CDR3 is TGCAGTGCTAGTTATCTAGCGGGGGTGTCCTACAATGAGCAGTTCTTC.

There are many counts of this clonotype. The chain recombines TRBV6-2 or TRBV6-3 with TRBJ2-7; 8 nucleotides agree with TRBD2. V gave up 2 bases and J gave up 3 bases; unmatched junction bases: 15. The CDR3 extends over 18 amino acids. CDR1 and CDR2 from the germline V gene are MNHEY and SVGEGT. The CDR3 DNA reads TGTGCCAGCAGTTACGAAGCGGGAGTTGGCCCCTCCTTCTACGAGCAGTACTTC. Translated, it gives CASSYEAGVGPSFYEQYF.

This clonotype was counted at least ten times. J is TRBJ2-3 and V is TRBV11-2, with 9 bases identical to TRBD2. V trimming: 8 bases; J trimming: 4 bases; junction bases outside the gene matches: 7. The CDR3 loop spans 14 amino acids. In germline, CDR1 is SGHAT, CDR2 FQNNGV. CDR3 DNA: TGTGCCAGCTGCAATAGCGGGAGACCAGATACGCAGTATTTT. It specifies CASCNSGRPDTQYF.

Of note for this clonotype: A much larger clone differs by one base, so this may be a read error. This chain connects TRBV14 to TRBJ2-2; D is unclear. This CDR3 region has 15 residues. Germline values: CDR1 SGHDN, CDR2 FVKESK. The V end was cut by 4 bases, the J end by 4 bases, with 13 bases between. The CDR3 loop is CASSPLPWGTGELFF. The CDR3 DNA is TGTGCCAGCAGCCCGCTCCCCTGGGGCACCGGGGAGCTGTTTTTT.

This CDR3 reads CASSDRLAGAQTQYF. The CDR3 nucleotides are TGCGCCAGCAGCGATCGACTAGCGGGAGCACAGACCCAGTACTTC. The chain couples TRBV5-1 to TRBJ2-5; 12 positions match TRBD2. This CDR3 comprises 15 residues. Trimming at V came to 4 bases and at J to 6 bases, leaving 7 bases not matched to a gene. The V gene's germline CDR1 is SGHRS and CDR2 YFSETQ.

Ten or more counts support this clonotype. V usage is TRBV10-3 and J usage is TRBJ2-1; 8 bases line up with TRBD2. The CDR3 totals 15 residues. The germline CDR1 and CDR2 sequences are ENHRY and SYGVKD. Trimming cost V 7 bases and J 7 bases; bases outside gene matches: 12. The CDR3 DNA is TGTGCCATCATGGGGACGGGAGGGCCCGGAAATGAGCAGTTCTTC. It encodes CAIMGTGGPGNEQFF.

This clonotype was recorded at least ten times. The chain has TRBV5-1 and TRBJ2-6; D not resolved. V was trimmed by 0 bases and J by 2 bases, leaving 6 bases between them. Germline V gives CDR1 SGHRS, CDR2 YFSETQ. The CDR3 consists of 15 residues. As DNA, the CDR3 is TGCGCCAGCAGCTTGGAACTGGCTGGGGCCAACGTCCTGACTTTC. This sequence encodes CASSLELAGANVLTF.

This clonotype has ten or more counts. V is TRBV2 and J is TRBJ2-2, with D maybe TRBD1 (5 bases). CDR1 SNHLY and CDR2 FYNNEI come from the germline V gene. The CDR3 covers 14 residues. V was cut by 7 bases and J by 4 bases, with 13 bases left in between. Written as DNA, the CDR3 is TGTGCCAGCACCCTCTTGGGGCTCACCGGGGAGCTGTTTTTT. Its translation is CASTLLGLTGELFF.

This clonotype has at least ten counts. The V call is TRBV5-1, the J call TRBJ2-1; no clear D gene. This CDR3 is 13 amino acids long. Germline CDR1 is SGHRS and CDR2 is YFSETQ. V lost 3 bases and J lost 14, with 18 bases in between. The CDR3: CASSSERTEHEFF. The CDR3 bases are TGCGCCAGCAGCTCCGAACGTACCGAGCATGAGTTCTTC. The full variable domain, its missing parts supplied by reference TRBV5-1 and TRBJ2-1, is KAGVTQTPRYLIKTRGQQVTLSCSPISGHRSVSWYQQTPGQGLQFLFEYFSETQRNKGNFPGRFSGRQFSNSRSEMNVSTLELGDSALYLCASSSERTEHEFFGPGTRLTVL.

This clonotype was recorded at least ten times. V gene TRBV20-1 combines with J gene TRBJ2-1; TRBD2 matches at 10 bases. CDR1 is DFQATT and CDR2 is SNEGSKA in the germline V gene (reference sequence). The CDR3 has 11 residues. With V trimmed by 3 bases and J by 16 bases, 6 bases remained unmatched. The CDR3 DNA reads TGCAGTGCTAGTCCTAGCGGGAGTATCTTCTTC. It codes for CSASPSGSIFF.

This clonotype was observed many times. The chain couples TRBV3-1 to TRBJ1-6, with D uncertain. With 0 bases removed from V and 14 bases from J, the gap between germline ends came to 17 bases. Germline V gene lookup returns CDR1 LGHDT and CDR2 YNNKEL (reference sequence). CDR3 length equals 15 residues. CDR3 loop: CASSQEGPRHWALHF. CDR3 nucleotides: TGTGCCAGCAGCCAAGAAGGCCCTCGCCATTGGGCCCTCCACTTT.

This clonotype occurred many times. The V gene is TRBV20-1, the J gene TRBJ1-5; TRBD1 might be the D (6 bases). V lost 5 bases to trimming and J lost 6 bases, with 17 bases between them. The CDR3 has 14 residues. Germline V gene sequence: CDR1 DFQATT, CDR2 SNEGSKA (reference sequence). CDR3 DNA sequence: TGCAGTGCTCCCGCGGGGGGGGCTTCTCAGCCCCAGCATTTT. It encodes CSAPAGGASQPQHF.

This clonotype was seen at least ten times. The V gene is TRBV7-2, the J gene TRBJ2-1; 12 bases align to TRBD2. The CDR3 runs 16 residues. CDR1 and CDR2 from the germline V gene are SGHTA and FQGNSA. Unmatched junction bases numbered 12, after V lost 6 bases and J lost 9 bases. The CDR3 bases are TGTGCCAGCAGGACCAGCCTAGCGGGAGGGCCGATTGAGCAGTTCTTC. Its translation is CASRTSLAGGPIEQFF. Based on the CDR3 plus reference TRBV7-2 and TRBJ2-1, the full variable domain is GAGVSQSPSNKVTEKGKDVELRCDPISGHTALYWYRQSLGQGLEFLIYFQGNSAPDKSGLPSDRFSAERTGGSVSTLTIQRTQQEDSAVYLCASRTSLAGGPIEQFFGPGTRLTVL.

This clonotype came up many times. The rearrangement uses TRBV12-3 or TRBV12-4 and TRBJ2-2; D is undetermined. V lost 5 bases and J lost 3, with 7 bases in between. The CDR3 spans 13 residues. CDR3 DNA: TGTGCCAGCAGTCGACTTGACACCGGGGAGCTGTTTTTT. This codes for CASSRLDTGELFF.

This clonotype was seen many times. The chain links TRBV7-2 to TRBJ1-2, with D possibly TRBD1 on 6 matching bases. The CDR3 is 15 amino acids. The germline gives CDR1 SGHTA, CDR2 FQGNSA. V was cut by 1 base and J by 0 bases, with 9 bases left in between. CDR3 in DNA: TGTGCCAGCAGCTTAGTCCAGGGGTCTAACTATGGCTACACCTTC. This codes for CASSLVQGSNYGYTF.

The table lists this clonotype with many counts. The chain employs TRBV24-1 and TRBJ2-3; 7 bases are a match to TRBD2. CDR1 and CDR2 from the germline V gene are KGHDR and SFDVKD. After removal of 2 bases from V and 2 bases from J, the junction contained 3 bases not matched to a gene. The CDR3 length is 15 residues. Here the CDR3 DNA reads TGTGCCACCAGTGATTCCGGGAGGAACACAGATACGCAGTATTTT. Its protein product is CATSDSGRNTDTQYF.

This clonotype was counted many times. The chain recombines TRBV7-2 with TRBJ2-1; D is unclear. This CDR3 is built from 14 residues. V lost 5 bases and J 4 bases, leaving 12 bases between the germline ends. The V gene's germline CDR1 is SGHTA and CDR2 FQGNSA. This CDR3 reads CASSKGRGYNEQFF. The CDR3 DNA reads as TGTGCCAGCAGCAAGGGCCGTGGGTACAATGAGCAGTTCTTC. The whole variable domain, filled in from reference TRBV7-2 and TRBJ2-1, reads GAGVSQSPSNKVTEKGKDVELRCDPISGHTALYWYRQSLGQGLEFLIYFQGNSAPDKSGLPSDRFSAERTGGSVSTLTIQRTQQEDSAVYLCASSKGRGYNEQFFGPGTRLTVL.

This clonotype was seen ten or more times. The chain recombines TRBV7-2 with TRBJ2-2; 9 bases are a match to TRBD1. The CDR3 contains 15 residues. The V segment lost 8 bases and the J segment 7 bases; nucleotides outside the gene matches: 11. Looked up from germline, CDR1 is SGHTA and CDR2 is FQGNSA. CDR3 bases: TGTGCCAGCGGAGATCAACAGGGGGCGGGCGGGGAGCTGTTTTTT. Its translation: CASGDQQGAGGELFF.

This clonotype was picked up many times. The genes are TRBV4-2 and TRBJ2-7; D is perhaps TRBD2 (5 bases). The CDR3 loop spans 15 amino acids. Trimming took off 1 base at V and 3 bases at J, with 13 bases between the two ends. The V gene's germline CDR1 is LGHNA and CDR2 YNFKEQ. DNA for the CDR3: TGTGCCAGCAGCCAAGGGAGGACGGTGAACTACGAGCAGTACTTC. Translated, it gives CASSQGRTVNYEQYF.

CDR3 sequence (DNA): TGTGCCAGCAGCCAAGAATCGGCGGGAGCCTACAATGAGCAGTTCTTC. Translating gives CASSQESAGAYNEQFF. This chain uses TRBV3-1 with TRBJ2-1; 7 bases agree with TRBD2. V gave up 0 bases and J gave up 2 bases; unmatched junction bases: 4. CDR3 length: 16 residues. The germline V gene has CDR1 LGHDT and CDR2 YNNKEL (reference sequence).

Ten or more counts support this clonotype. The V call is TRBV12-3 or TRBV12-4, the J call TRBJ1-1; D may be TRBD1 (6 bases). This CDR3 spans 14 amino acids. Trimming pared 3 bases from V and 1 base from J, leaving 9 bases between. This chain's CDR3 is CASSLAGENTEAFF. The CDR3 DNA sequence: TGTGCCAGCAGTTTGGCAGGGGAGAACACTGAAGCTTTCTTT.

V usage is TRBV20-1 and J usage is TRBJ2-1; 15 positions agree with TRBD2. V lost 8 bases to trimming and J lost 3 bases; unmatched junction nucleotides: 20. Germline V gene lookup returns CDR1 DFQATT and CDR2 SNEGSKA (reference sequence). CDR3 length: 20 amino acids. The CDR3 nucleotides read TGCAGTATAATTCGACCGGGACTAGCGGGAGGACTGCTACGCTACAATGAGCAGTTCTTC. It yields the protein CSIIRPGLAGGLLRYNEQFF.

This clonotype was observed at least ten times. Because the CDR3 is missing its conserved closing phenylalanine or tryptophan, this is likely a read error. The chain employs TRBV10-3 and TRBJ1-5, with a possible D match to TRBD1 (5 bases). This CDR3 comprises 15 residues. Germline-derived CDR1 and CDR2 are ENHRY and SYGVKD. V lost 5 bases to trimming and J lost 6 bases, with 17 bases between them. The CDR3 spells CAISLGIAGGQPQHS. DNA for the CDR3: TGTGCCATCAGTCTTGGGATCGCCGGGGGTCAGCCCCAGCATTCT.

Ten or more counts support this clonotype. The chain combines TRBV29-1 with TRBJ1-1; D unresolved. The ends were cut back, 3 bases at V and 5 bases at J, with 10 bases in the middle. There are 12 residues in the CDR3. Germline assignment: CDR1 SQVTM and CDR2 ANQGSEA. The CDR3 loop is CSVDGSETEAFF. In DNA form, the CDR3 reads TGCAGCGTTGACGGGTCGGAAACTGAAGCTTTCTTT.

This clonotype was seen many times. The DNA for the CDR3 is TGTGCCAGCAGCTTATATACTAGCGGGACAAATGAGCAGTTCTTC. Amino acids: CASSLYTSGTNEQFF. The V and J genes are TRBV7-2 and TRBJ2-1, with 10 bases matching TRBD2. J lost 7 bases, V lost 2 bases, and 5 bases had no gene match. The germline CDR1 and CDR2 sequences are SGHTA and FQGNSA. This CDR3 is 15 amino acids long.

This clonotype has only a few counts. V is TRBV9 and J is TRBJ1-1, with D perhaps TRBD1 (6 bases). The ends were cut back, 3 bases at V and 1 base at J, with 10 bases in the middle. From germline, CDR1 is SGDLS and CDR2 YYNGEE. The CDR3 is 14 residues long. The CDR3 sequence is CASSAWGQNTEAFF. The CDR3 region has the DNA TGTGCCAGCAGCGCTTGGGGGCAGAACACTGAAGCTTTCTTT. Drawing the rest from reference TRBV9 and TRBJ1-1, the complete variable domain is DSGVTQTPKHLITATGQRVTLRCSPRSGDLSVYWYQQSLDQGLQFLIQYYNGEERAKGNILERFSAQQFPDLHSELNLSSLELGDSALYFCASSAWGQNTEAFFGQGTRLTVV.